These 10 T cell receptor beta chains were sequenced from one sample in a study of blood T cell repertoires in COVID-19. Clones were sequenced by immunoSEQ multiplex PCR, and TCRdb holds only the in-frame ones, with some missing. The data hold 150,000 to 200,000 clones, with around 90% observed a single time. Material: peripheral blood. The receptors were sampled from a human donor in a cohort sampled during active COVID-19.

This chain links TRBV13 with TRBJ2-1, with 9 bases lining up with TRBD2. After removal of 5 bases from V and 0 bases from J, the junction contained 2 bases not matched to a gene. CDR1 is PRHDT, CDR2 FYEKMQ, per germline (reference sequence). This CDR3 contains 15 residues. The CDR3 DNA reads TGTGCCAGCAGCCTTAGCGGGGGCTCCTACAATGAGCAGTTCTTC. This sequence encodes CASSLSGGSYNEQFF.

This chain links TRBV6-5 with TRBJ1-1, with 9 positions matching TRBD1. V gave up 4 bases and J gave up 0 bases; unmatched junction bases: 6. The germline gives CDR1 MNHEY, CDR2 SVGAGI. This CDR3 is 16 amino acids long. CDR3 loop: CASSFSGTGLNTEAFF. The CDR3 bases are TGTGCCAGCAGTTTTTCCGGGACAGGGTTGAACACTGAAGCTTTCTTT.

This clone was observed once. This rearrangement joins TRBV14 to TRBJ2-1, with TRBD2 matching 9 bases. This CDR3 region has 17 residues. Germline V gene data show CDR1 as SGHDN and CDR2 as FVKESK. J gave up 2 bases and V 1 base, and 6 bases lay outside the gene matches. The CDR3 nucleotides read TGTGCCAGCAGCCAAGGTAGCGGGAGATCGACCTACAATGAGCAGTTCTTC. Amino acid sequence: CASSQGSGRSTYNEQFF.

The chain employs TRBV7-8 and TRBJ2-7; possible D gene TRBD2, 6 bases. Looked up from germline, CDR1 is SGHVS and CDR2 is FQNEAQ. The CDR3 has 12 residues. The V end was cut by 2 bases, the J end by 4 bases, with 6 bases between. CDR3 loop: CASSLRGYEQYF. CDR3 bases: TGTGCCAGCAGCTTACGGGGGTACGAGCAGTACTTC.

This clone was detected a few times. In the same sample, other DNA sequences code for this CDR3. The chain recombines TRBV3-1 (or the pseudogene TRBV3-2) with TRBJ1-1; D gene unclear. The germline V gene encodes CDR1 LGHDT and CDR2 YNNKEL (reference sequence). With 5 bases removed from V and 1 base from J, the gap between germline ends came to 5 bases. CDR3 length: 12 residues. CDR3 residues: CASSRGNTEAFF. CDR3 nucleotides: TGTGCCAGCAGCAGAGGGAACACTGAAGCTTTCTTT.

The rearrangement uses TRBV6-5 and TRBJ2-7; the match to TRBD1 covers 11 bases. The CDR3 contains 13 residues. Germline lookup yields CDR1 MNHEY and CDR2 SVGAGI. J was trimmed by 4 bases and V by 10 bases; bases with no gene match: 6. CDR3 bases: TGTGCCACCCGGGACAGGGGGTGGTACGAGCAGTACTTC. It is translated as CATRDRGWYEQYF.

The chain uses TRBV6-5 and TRBJ2-1; TRBD1 matches 9 bases. With V trimmed by 4 bases and J by 4 bases, 8 bases remained unmatched. Looked up from germline, CDR1 is MNHEY and CDR2 is SVGAGI. The CDR3 has 16 amino acids. The CDR3 DNA reads TGTGCCAGCAGTTTCCACTCCGGGACAGGGTACAATGAGCAGTTCTTC. It translates to CASSFHSGTGYNEQFF.

As DNA, the CDR3 is TGTGCCAGCAGCTACCGACTCCTACGTGAGCAGTTCTTC. Amino acid sequence: CASSYRLLREQFF. The chain couples TRBV21-1 to TRBJ2-1; whether TRBD2, the table's D call, matches the DNA was not checked. TRBV21-1 is an annotated pseudogene. The CDR3 extends over 13 amino acids.

The chain joins TRBV28 to TRBJ2-7, with 10 nucleotides matching TRBD1. The V and J ends lost 4 bases and 2 bases, in that order; junction bases with no gene match: 8. The CDR3 spans 16 residues. The germline V gene has CDR1 MDHEN and CDR2 SYDVKM. CDR3 coding DNA: TGTGCCAGCAGTTGGGGGTTTGGACAGGGGGCCTACGAGCAGTACTTC. Translated: CASSWGFGQGAYEQYF.

V is TRBV5-5 and J is TRBJ2-1; 9 nucleotides line up with TRBD1. Germline V gene data show CDR1 as SGHKS and CDR2 as YYEKEE (reference sequence). The CDR3 has 16 residues. The trim removed 0 bases at V and 8 bases at J, leaving 9 bases unmatched. CDR3 in DNA: TGTGCCAGCAGCTTGGAGGGGACAGGGATAATCTATGAGCAGTTCTTC. It is translated as CASSLEGTGIIYEQFF.